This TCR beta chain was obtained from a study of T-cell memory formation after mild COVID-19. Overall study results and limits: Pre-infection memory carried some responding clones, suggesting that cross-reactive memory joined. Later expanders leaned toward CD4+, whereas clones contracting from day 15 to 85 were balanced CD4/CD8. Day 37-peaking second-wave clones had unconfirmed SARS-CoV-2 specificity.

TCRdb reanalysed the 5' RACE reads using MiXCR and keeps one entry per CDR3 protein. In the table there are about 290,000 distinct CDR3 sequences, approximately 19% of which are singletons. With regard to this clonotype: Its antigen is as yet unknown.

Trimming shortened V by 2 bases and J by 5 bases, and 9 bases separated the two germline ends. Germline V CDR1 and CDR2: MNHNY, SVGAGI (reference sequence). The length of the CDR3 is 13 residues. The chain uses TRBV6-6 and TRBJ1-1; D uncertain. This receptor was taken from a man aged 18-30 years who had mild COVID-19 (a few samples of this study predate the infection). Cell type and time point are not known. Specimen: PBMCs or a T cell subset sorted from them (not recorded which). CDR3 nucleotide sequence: TGTGCCAGCAGTTACGTCGAAGGGACTGAAGCTTTCTTT. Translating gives CASSYVEGTEAFF.